This entry lists 20 T cell receptor beta chains sequenced from one sample in a study of cytomegalovirus exposure and HLA in healthy donors. It was with 60 Vbeta and 13 Jbeta primers that the PCR ran. Profiling relied on immunoSEQ multiplex PCR, and the TCRdb table lists in-frame clones only, not all of them. The sample records some 180,000 clones, 73% being singletons. Sequencing was done on a sample of PBMCs. The source of these receptors is a woman between 18 and 29 years old in good health and CMV-seropositive.

The chain couples TRBV11-2 to TRBJ1-6; tentative D call: TRBD1 (6 bases). V lost 5 bases, J lost 10 bases, and 15 bases lay in between. Germline lookup yields CDR1 SGHAT and CDR2 FQNNGV. The length of the CDR3 is 14 residues. The CDR3 DNA reads TGTGCCAGCAGCCAAAGGGGGTTAGGGTCACCCCTCCACTTT. This encodes CASSQRGLGSPLHF. Full variable domain (remainder filled in from reference TRBV11-2 and TRBJ1-6): EAGVAQSPRYKIIEKRQSVAFWCNPISGHATLYWYQQILGQGPKLLIQFQNNGVVDDSQLPKDRFSAERLKGVDSTLKIQPAKLEDSAVYLCASSQRGLGSPLHFGNGTRLTVT.

A word on this clone: This same CDR3 is encoded by further DNA sequences in the sample. The chain employs TRBV19 and TRBJ1-2, with a possible D match to TRBD1 (5 bases). Per germline, CDR1 LNHDA and CDR2 SQIVND (reference sequence). The V and J ends lost 5 bases and 4 bases respectively, with 17 bases between them. This CDR3 spans 15 amino acids. The CDR3 sequence: CASSLTGGSLYGYTF. CDR3 DNA sequence: TGTGCCAGTAGTTTGACGGGGGGAAGTCTCTATGGCTACACCTTC.

This chain links TRBV15 with TRBJ2-5; possibly TRBD2 for D (6 bases). This CDR3 spans 16 amino acids. V lost 4 bases to trimming and J lost 8 bases, with 23 bases between them. CDR1 is LNHNV and CDR2 is YYDKDF in the germline V gene (reference sequence). CDR3 loop: CATSTRRASAGGTQYF. The DNA of the CDR3 is TGTGCCACCAGCACCCGACGCGCGTCGGCCGGGGGTACCCAGTACTTC.

The V and J genes are TRBV30 and TRBJ1-1; 9 bases line up with TRBD1. J gave up 4 bases and V 1 base, and 16 bases lay outside the gene matches. Germline CDR1 and CDR2: GTSNPN and SVGIG (reference sequence). The length of the CDR3 is 18 residues. Here the CDR3 DNA reads TGTGCCTGGAGTGGGTCGGGACAGGGAGTATGGGTGGGCACTGAAGCTTTCTTT. Translating gives CAWSGSGQGVWVGTEAFF.

This chain uses TRBV15 with TRBJ2-7; D is ambiguous. Between the trimmed V and J ends, which lost 0 bases and 6 bases, there was a span of 9 bases. The CDR3 is 13 amino acids. Germline CDR1 and CDR2: LNHNV and YYDKDF (reference sequence). The DNA of the CDR3 is TGTGCCACCAGCAGAGATCAACCGGGCGAGCAGTACTTC. Amino acid sequence: CATSRDQPGEQYF. Drawing the rest from reference TRBV15 and TRBJ2-7, the complete variable domain is DAMVIQNPRYQVTQFGKPVTLSCSQTLNHNVMYWYQQKSSQAPKLLFHYYDKDFNNEADTPDNFQSRRPNTSFCFLDIRSPGLGDTAMYLCATSRDQPGEQYFGPGTRLTVT.

J is TRBJ2-1 and V is TRBV9, with 7 bases identical to TRBD2. V lost 4 bases to trimming and J lost 10 bases; unmatched junction nucleotides: 11. The CDR3 extends over 14 amino acids. Germline CDR1 and CDR2: SGDLS and YYNGEE. In DNA, the CDR3 is TGTGCCAGCAGCCCAAGCCAACCTAGCGGCGAGCAGTTCTTC. This codes for CASSPSQPSGEQFF.

The chain couples TRBV7-6 to TRBJ1-3, with D maybe TRBD1 (6 bases). Germline values: CDR1 SGHVS, CDR2 FNYEAQ. The length of the CDR3 is 14 residues. Trimming shortened V by 4 bases and J by 2 bases, and 9 bases separated the two germline ends. CDR3 DNA sequence: TGTGCCAGCAGCTCCACAGGGACTGGAAACACCATATATTTT. Translating it yields CASSSTGTGNTIYF. Complete variable domain (other parts from reference TRBV7-6 and TRBJ1-3): GAGVSQSPRYKVTKRGQDVALRCDPISGHVSLYWYRQALGQGPEFLTYFNYEAQQDKSGLPNDRFSAERPEGSISTLTIQRTEQRDSAMYRCASSSTGTGNTIYFGEGSWLTVV.

This chain uses TRBV19 with TRBJ1-3; possible D gene TRBD1, 6 bases. From germline, CDR1 is LNHDA and CDR2 SQIVND (reference sequence). The CDR3 spans 17 residues. Trimming took off 2 bases at V and 1 base at J, with 15 bases between the two ends. As DNA, the CDR3 is TGTGCCAGTAGTATAACCACAGGGCGAGGATCTGGAAACACCATATATTTT. It translates to CASSITTGRGSGNTIYF.

This clone has only a few counts. The rearrangement uses TRBV5-1 and TRBJ1-4; TRBD1 aligns across 9 bases. The CDR3 totals 15 residues. The germline V gene has CDR1 SGHRS and CDR2 YFSETQ. Trimming took 4 bases from V and 7 from J; bases not matched to a gene: 8. CDR3 nucleotide sequence: TGCGCCAGCAGCCAGAACAGGGGGCGCGGTGAAAAACTGTTTTTT. Translating it yields CASSQNRGRGEKLFF.

The J gene is TRBJ2-3, the V gene TRBV9; no definite D call. CDR1 is SGDLS and CDR2 is YYNGEE in the germline V gene. The CDR3 consists of 13 residues. Between the trimmed V and J ends, which lost 2 bases and 1 base, there was a span of 5 bases. CDR3 sequence: CASSVSRTDTQYF. The CDR3 nucleotides are TGTGCCAGCAGCGTGAGTCGCACAGATACGCAGTATTTT. Full variable domain (remainder filled in from reference TRBV9 and TRBJ2-3): DSGVTQTPKHLITATGQRVTLRCSPRSGDLSVYWYQQSLDQGLQFLIQYYNGEERAKGNILERFSAQQFPDLHSELNLSSLELGDSALYFCASSVSRTDTQYFGPGTRLTVL.

This clone was observed a handful of times. The same CDR3 is also encoded by other DNA sequences in this sample. The V and J genes are TRBV6-5 and TRBJ2-3, with 11 bases matching TRBD2. V was clipped by 2 bases and J by 3 bases; unmatched bases: 4. The CDR3 length is 16 residues. CDR1 is MNHEY, CDR2 SVGAGI, per germline. CDR3 sequence reads: CASSYGTSGGTDTQYF. The CDR3 DNA follows: TGTGCCAGCAGTTACGGAACTAGCGGGGGTACAGATACGCAGTATTTT.

This clone is a singleton in its sample. V usage is TRBV28 and J usage is TRBJ1-1, with TRBD1 matching 8 bases. The CDR3 is 14 residues long. CDR1 and CDR2 from the germline V gene are MDHEN and SYDVKM. With 7 bases clipped from V and 1 base from J, the junction kept 5 bases outside the gene matches. CDR3 region: CASITGGRNTEAFF. Here the CDR3 DNA reads TGTGCCAGCATCACAGGGGGAAGGAACACTGAAGCTTTCTTT.

Worth noting for this clone: Different DNA sequences within this sample yield the same CDR3. V is TRBV19 and J is TRBJ1-5; D not resolved. V gave up 3 bases and J gave up 0 bases, with 9 bases separating them. Germline CDR1 LNHDA, CDR2 SQIVND (reference sequence). The CDR3 extends over 15 amino acids. CDR3: CASSISGYSNQPQHF. CDR3 sequence (DNA): TGTGCCAGTAGTATTAGTGGTTATAGCAATCAGCCCCAGCATTTT.

The V call is TRBV6-5, the J call TRBJ1-6; TRBD1 matches 8 bases. V lost 5 bases and J lost 7; bases outside the gene matches: 4. CDR3 size: 14 residues. From germline, CDR1 is MNHEY and CDR2 SVGAGI. CDR3 DNA: TGTGCCAGCAGTAAAGACAGGGGAAATTCACCCCTCCACTTT. Its protein product is CASSKDRGNSPLHF.

This rearrangement joins TRBV6-6 to TRBJ2-7; D is unclear. Trimming took off 7 bases at V and 0 bases at J, with 10 bases between the two ends. Germline V CDR1 and CDR2: MNHNY, SVGAGI (reference sequence). CDR3 length: 13 residues. The CDR3 nucleotides are TGTGCCAGCACTACCTCGAACTCCTACGAGCAGTACTTC. It is translated as CASTTSNSYEQYF.

The gene calls are TRBV18 and TRBJ1-1; maybe TRBD1 (6 bases). Germline V lookup: CDR1 KGHSH, CDR2 LQKENI. This CDR3 is 13 amino acids long. Between the trimmed V and J ends, which lost 6 bases and 1 base, there was a span of 9 bases. The CDR3 sequence: CASSSRGNTEAFF. The DNA of the CDR3 is TGTGCCAGCTCCAGCAGGGGGAACACTGAAGCTTTCTTT.

The genes are TRBV2 and TRBJ1-6; TRBD1 is a possible D gene (6 bases). V lost 2 bases to trimming and J lost 5 bases, with 10 bases between them. CDR1 is SNHLY and CDR2 is FYNNEI in the germline V gene. The CDR3 totals 15 residues. For the CDR3, the DNA is TGTGCCAGCAGTGAAAATCGACAGGATAATTCACCCCTCCACTTT. Its protein is CASSENRQDNSPLHF. Complete variable domain (other parts from reference TRBV2 and TRBJ1-6): EPEVTQTPSHQVTQMGQEVILRCVPISNHLYFYWYRQILGQKVEFLVSFYNNEISEKSEIFDDQFSVERPDGSNFTLKIRSTKLEDSAMYFCASSENRQDNSPLHFGNGTRLTVT.

This rearrangement joins TRBV12-1 to TRBJ1-1. TRBV12-1 is listed as a pseudogene. This CDR3 comprises 16 residues. CDR3 in amino acids: CASSFRAGRPNTEAFF. The CDR3 DNA is TGTGCCAGCAGCTTTAGGGCGGGACGGCCGAACACTGAAGCTTTCTTT.

The CDR3 bases are TGTGCCAGCAGCTTTAGCCAGGGGTGGGGAAATCAGCCCCAGCATTTT. This sequence encodes CASSFSQGWGNQPQHF. The rearrangement links TRBV7-9 to TRBJ1-5; maybe TRBD1 (6 bases). Germline V gives CDR1 SEHNR, CDR2 FQNEAQ (reference sequence). The CDR3 is 16 amino acids. Trimming left V 3 bases short and J 4 bases short, with 16 bases between.

The chain couples TRBV7-8 to TRBJ1-4, with 8 bases fitting TRBD1. Per the germline V gene, CDR1 is SGHVS and CDR2 is FQNEAQ. The V segment lost 5 bases and the J segment 10 bases; nucleotides outside the gene matches: 12. The CDR3 is made up of 15 amino acids. The CDR3 DNA reads as TGTGCCAGCAGCCAACGGGGACAGGCCCCAGCAAAACTGTTTTTT. This encodes CASSQRGQAPAKLFF.